A single sample is the source of the 29 T cell receptor beta chains below, sequenced in a study of blood T cell repertoires in COVID-19. The table came from immunoSEQ multiplex PCR; TCRdb's copy has only in-frame clones and leaves some out. The repertoire has approximately 97,000 clones, around 90% of them found once; the top ten carry approximately 2%. The specimen was peripheral blood. Every receptor here comes from a man aged 45-65 years with COVID-19, enrolled during active disease.

This clone was picked up one time. CDR3 loop: CSFLDRARMNTEAFF. The CDR3 DNA sequence: TGCAGCTTCTTGGACAGGGCGAGGATGAACACTGAAGCTTTCTTT. The J gene is TRBJ1-1, the V gene TRBV29-1, with 8 bases identical to TRBD1. The CDR3 has 15 amino acids. The junction had 11 bases not matched to a gene; V was cut back by 8 bases and J by 0 bases. Germline V gives CDR1 SQVTM, CDR2 ANQGSEA.

The gene calls are TRBV4-1 and TRBJ2-1; 13 nucleotides match TRBD2. The CDR3 extends over 17 amino acids. V gave up 2 bases and J gave up 3 bases; unmatched junction bases: 4. CDR1 is MGHRA and CDR2 is YSYEKL in the germline V gene. The CDR3 loop is CASSQTTSGGFYNEQFF. CDR3 DNA sequence: TGCGCCAGCAGCCAAACGACTAGCGGGGGGTTCTACAATGAGCAGTTCTTC.

The V gene is TRBV5-1, the J gene TRBJ1-1; the D gene is possibly TRBD1 (6 bases). Trimming left V 4 bases short and J 0 bases short, with 22 bases between. The CDR3 consists of 18 residues. Germline lookup yields CDR1 SGHRS and CDR2 YFSETQ. In DNA, the CDR3 is TGCGCCAGCAGCGGACCCCTACAGGGTAGGACGGTGAACACTGAAGCTTTCTTT. It codes for CASSGPLQGRTVNTEAFF.

The chain combines TRBV4-3 with TRBJ2-2; D is uncertain. This CDR3 region has 15 residues. From germline, CDR1 is LGHNA and CDR2 YSLEER. V shed 0 bases and J shed 6 bases, with 11 bases lying between them. CDR3 coding DNA: TGCGCCAGCAGCCAAGATAAGTCTAAGTCCGGGGAGCTGTTTTTT. This codes for CASSQDKSKSGELFF.

The V and J genes are TRBV27 and TRBJ1-2, with 8 positions matching TRBD1. Trimming removed 2 bases from V and 4 bases from J; junction bases left unmatched: 9. CDR3 length: 16 amino acids. Germline CDR1 and CDR2: MNHEY and SMNVEV (reference sequence). The CDR3 reads CASSLTQQGVGYGYTF. The CDR3 DNA reads TGTGCCAGCAGTTTAACCCAACAGGGGGTAGGCTATGGCTACACCTTC.

The chain couples TRBV2 to TRBJ2-7, with TRBD2 identical over 9 bases. V lost 5 bases to trimming and J lost 0 bases; unmatched junction nucleotides: 5. Germline-derived CDR1 and CDR2 are SNHLY and FYNNEI. The CDR3 is made up of 15 amino acids. CDR3 bases: TGTGCCAGCAGTCTCCTAGCGGGGAGCTCCTACGAGCAGTACTTC. This translates into CASSLLAGSSYEQYF.

CDR3 loop: CASSQDYGAHTEAFF. Here the CDR3 DNA reads TGCGCCAGCAGCCAAGATTATGGGGCCCACACTGAAGCTTTCTTT. The chain uses TRBV4-3 and TRBJ1-1; D perhaps matches TRBD1 (5 bases). Trimming took off 0 bases at V and 3 bases at J, with 11 bases between the two ends. The CDR3 extends over 15 amino acids. In germline, CDR1 is LGHNA, CDR2 YSLEER.

The chain links TRBV6-6 to TRBJ2-2, with D tentatively TRBD1 (6 bases). This CDR3 contains 16 residues. Germline values: CDR1 MNHNY, CDR2 SVGAGI (reference sequence). V lost 0 bases, J lost 4 bases, and 12 bases lay in between. The chain's CDR3 is CASSYSGRGGTGELFF. The CDR3 coding sequence is TGTGCCAGCAGTTACTCAGGGAGAGGGGGCACCGGGGAGCTGTTTTTT.

This chain joins TRBV23-1 and TRBJ1-6; D perhaps matches TRBD1 (5 bases). TRBV23-1 qualifies as an ORF whose function is uncertain. The CDR3 extends over 17 amino acids. Trimming took 2 bases from V and 9 from J, leaving 20 bases between them. The CDR3 spells CASSQRGGVTLSSPLHF. In DNA, the CDR3 is TGCGCCAGCAGTCAAAGGGGCGGTGTCACTCTGAGTTCACCCCTCCACTTT.

The chain employs TRBV7-9 and TRBJ1-2; D call uncertain. Deletions cut 2 bases from V and 4 bases from J, with 8 bases between. The CDR3 loop spans 13 amino acids. Germline assignment: CDR1 SEHNR and CDR2 FQNEAQ (reference sequence). This CDR3 is CASSLSPTYGYTF. The CDR3 DNA reads TGTGCCAGCAGCTTATCGCCTACCTATGGCTACACCTTC.

V usage is TRBV4-3 and J usage is TRBJ2-7; the match to TRBD1 covers 7 bases. V dropped 4 bases and J dropped 2; count of bases not matched to a gene: 8. The CDR3 sequence is 15 residues long. The V gene's germline CDR1 is LGHNA and CDR2 YSLEER. This CDR3 reads CASSRARQGTYEQYF. The CDR3 bases are TGCGCCAGCAGCCGGGCCCGACAGGGCACCTACGAGCAGTACTTC.

CDR3 amino acids: CASRGQGGGNQPQHF. DNA for the CDR3: TGTGCCAGCAGGGGACAGGGGGGTGGCAATCAGCCCCAGCATTTT. The gene calls are TRBV7-2 and TRBJ1-5, with TRBD1 identical over 11 bases. J lost 2 bases, V lost 6 bases, and 3 bases had no gene match. Germline lookup yields CDR1 SGHTA and CDR2 FQGNSA. The CDR3 consists of 15 residues.

This rearrangement joins TRBV19 to TRBJ1-1, with 7 bases fitting TRBD1. The V gene's germline CDR1 is LNHDA and CDR2 SQIVND (reference sequence). The CDR3 spans 14 residues. Unmatched junction bases numbered 5, after V lost 5 bases and J lost 2 bases. CDR3 sequence (DNA): TGTGCCAGTAGTCTGGGACAGTTTAACACTGAAGCTTTCTTT. Protein sequence: CASSLGQFNTEAFF. Combining the CDR3 with reference TRBV19 and TRBJ1-1 gives the whole variable domain DGGITQSPKYLFRKEGQNVTLSCEQNLNHDAMYWYRQDPGQGLRLIYYSQIVNDFQKGDIAEGYSVSREKKESFPLTVTSAQKNPTAFYLCASSLGQFNTEAFFGQGTRLTVV.

The chain carries TRBV10-3 and TRBJ1-5; no firm D call. This CDR3 region has 12 residues. Per germline, CDR1 ENHRY and CDR2 SYGVKD. V was trimmed by 4 bases and J by 5 bases, leaving 6 bases between them. The CDR3 sequence is CAISATDQPQHF. The DNA of the CDR3 is TGTGCCATCAGTGCTACGGATCAGCCCCAGCATTTT.

This clone was counted a few times. This chain links TRBV5-1 with TRBJ2-1; a weak D match, TRBD1 (5 bases). Germline loops: CDR1 SGHRS, CDR2 YFSETQ. Trimming cost V 4 bases and J 8 bases, with 16 bases left between them. The CDR3 covers 14 residues. The CDR3 bases are TGCGCCAGCAGCCCCCGGCTAGGGGTCTATGAGCAGTTCTTC. It specifies CASSPRLGVYEQFF.

V and J are TRBV28 and TRBJ2-7, with 10 bases fitting TRBD2. This CDR3 is 15 amino acids long. The V gene's germline CDR1 is MDHEN and CDR2 SYDVKM. The ends lost 4 bases at V and 3 bases at J; junction bases unmatched: 6. The CDR3 DNA is TGTGCCAGCAGTTATGGGACTAGCGCTTACTACGAGCAGTACTTC. It codes for CASSYGTSAYYEQYF.

The V call is TRBV4-3, the J call TRBJ2-5; no clear D gene. Trimming shortened V by 0 bases and J by 6 bases, and 14 bases separated the two germline ends. Germline loops: CDR1 LGHNA, CDR2 YSLEER. The CDR3 extends over 15 amino acids. The CDR3 loop is CASSQELARRKTQYF. CDR3 sequence (DNA): TGCGCCAGCAGCCAAGAACTGGCGCGGCGAAAGACCCAGTACTTC.

The chain employs TRBV27 and TRBJ1-6; 8 bases align to TRBD1. Germline lookup yields CDR1 MNHEY and CDR2 SMNVEV (reference sequence). The CDR3 loop spans 17 amino acids. Unmatched junction bases numbered 10, after V lost 1 base and J lost 8 bases. DNA of the CDR3: TGTGCCAGCAGTTTATTAGGACAGGGTGCCTCTGATTCACCCCTCCACTTT. The encoded protein is CASSLLGQGASDSPLHF.

This chain links TRBV9 with TRBJ2-7, with 9 bases that match TRBD2. The CDR3 spans 17 residues. J gave up 2 bases and V 4 bases, and 13 bases lay outside the gene matches. CDR1 and CDR2 from the germline V gene are SGDLS and YYNGEE. CDR3 sequence (DNA): TGTGCCAGCAGCCTGGAGGCTAGCGGGGTACAAGCCTACGAGCAGTACTTC. Translating it yields CASSLEASGVQAYEQYF.

The rearrangement uses TRBV5-4 and TRBJ2-7, with 9 positions matching TRBD1. Germline values: CDR1 SGHNT, CDR2 YYREEE (reference sequence). The CDR3 extends over 15 amino acids. V lost 4 bases and J lost 0; bases outside the gene matches: 5. CDR3 sequence reads: CASSPDRGNSYEQYF. As DNA, the CDR3 is TGTGCCAGCAGCCCAGACAGGGGGAACTCCTACGAGCAGTACTTC.

V usage is TRBV2 and J usage is TRBJ2-2; possibly TRBD1 for D (5 bases). The V gene's germline CDR1 is SNHLY and CDR2 FYNNEI. The V end lost 7 bases, the J end lost 0 bases, and 9 bases lay between the germline ends. The CDR3 has 14 residues. DNA for the CDR3: TGTGCCAGCACCTGGACACCGAACACCGGGGAGCTGTTTTTT. This codes for CASTWTPNTGELFF.

The chain recombines TRBV9 with TRBJ2-1; 10 nucleotides agree with TRBD1. J was trimmed by 7 bases and V by 4 bases; bases with no gene match: 11. CDR1 is SGDLS, CDR2 YYNGEE, per germline. The CDR3 is 16 residues long. The CDR3: CASSIGPGQGINEQFF. DNA of the CDR3: TGTGCCAGCAGCATAGGGCCGGGACAGGGGATAAATGAGCAGTTCTTC.

This chain uses TRBV15 with TRBJ1-4; D is ambiguous. V dropped 0 bases and J dropped 7 bases, with 15 bases sitting between them. Germline-derived CDR1 and CDR2 are LNHNV and YYDKDF (reference sequence). This CDR3 has 16 amino acids. The CDR3: CATSRDLGGLREKLFF. The CDR3 bases are TGTGCCACCAGCAGAGATCTCGGCGGTCTTCGTGAAAAACTGTTTTTT.

V usage is TRBV3-1 (or the pseudogene TRBV3-2) and J usage is TRBJ1-5; 8 bases map to TRBD1. V dropped 0 bases and J dropped 5; count of bases not matched to a gene: 9. The CDR3 runs to 17 residues. Germline V CDR1 and CDR2: LGHDT, YNNKEL (reference sequence). Here the CDR3 DNA reads TGTGCCAGCAGCCAAGATTTTGATCAGGGGGCGGATCAGCCCCAGCATTTT. The encoded protein is CASSQDFDQGADQPQHF.

The chain carries TRBV7-3 and TRBJ1-1; D not certain. CDR3 length: 12 amino acids. Germline V gives CDR1 SGHTA, CDR2 FQGTGA. The V end lost 3 bases, the J end lost 8 bases, and 10 bases lay between the germline ends. The CDR3 DNA reads TGTGCCAGCAGCTTCCCGCCAGGCGAAGCTTTCTTT. Protein sequence: CASSFPPGEAFF.

This clone was detected a few times. Here the CDR3 reads CASSLGRGLVSYNEQFF. DNA of the CDR3: TGTGCCAGCAGCTTAGGGAGGGGGCTTGTTTCTTACAATGAGCAGTTCTTC. The chain employs TRBV7-2 and TRBJ2-1; tentative D call: TRBD1 (7 bases). With 1 base removed from V and 4 bases from J, the gap between germline ends came to 17 bases. The CDR3 has 17 amino acids. The germline V gene encodes CDR1 SGHTA and CDR2 FQGNSA.

The V call is TRBV5-8, the J call TRBJ1-1; D call uncertain. Germline loops: CDR1 SGHTS, CDR2 YDEGEE. The CDR3 contains 14 residues. V lost 4 bases, J lost 4 bases, and 14 bases lay in between. DNA for the CDR3: TGTGCCAGCAGCCGGGAAAGGGCTGGCACTGAAGCTTTCTTT. This sequence encodes CASSRERAGTEAFF. Together with reference TRBV5-8 and TRBJ1-1, the CDR3 gives the full variable domain: EAGVTQSPTHLIKTRGQQATLRCSPISGHTSVYWYQQALGLGLQFLLWYDEGEERNRGNFPPRFSGRQFPNYSSELNVNALELEDSALYLCASSRERAGTEAFFGQGTRLTVV.

This clone was seen more than once but under ten times. The same CDR3 arises from other DNA sequences in this sample as well. The chain has TRBV7-9 and TRBJ1-1; D remains ambiguous. V was cut by 2 bases and J by 4 bases, with 5 bases left in between. This CDR3 comprises 12 residues. Germline CDR1 reads SEHNR; CDR2 reads FQNEAQ (reference sequence). The CDR3 nucleotides are TGTGCCAGCAGCTTAACTGGCACTGAAGCTTTCTTT. This sequence encodes CASSLTGTEAFF.

This rearrangement joins TRBV5-1 to TRBJ2-3; 8 nucleotides agree with TRBD2. V lost 0 bases and J lost 6; bases outside the gene matches: 12. The CDR3 totals 17 residues. Germline V gene sequence: CDR1 SGHRS, CDR2 YFSETQ. DNA for the CDR3: TGCGCCAGCAGCTTGGCCTGGACTAGCAGATCCCCTGATACGCAGTATTTT. Protein product: CASSLAWTSRSPDTQYF.